This T cell receptor (beta chain) was sequenced during a study of early T cells in non-severe SARS-CoV-2 infection. Whole-study context: Unsorted whole-blood RNA was sequenced in bulk, leaving chains unpaired.

CDR3 length: 12 residues. The trim removed 4 bases at V and 10 bases at J, leaving 5 bases unmatched. The germline CDR1 and CDR2 sequences are LGHNT and FRNRAP. Concerning this clonotype itself: Its matching antigen is unknown.

Each cDNA molecule carried a unique molecular identifier. TCRdb recomputed calls from the 5' RACE reads with MiXCR, one row per CDR3 protein. This sample carries about 83,000 distinct CDR3 sequences, about 10% of them seen once, and the ten largest clones take around 7.5%. Study-wide findings and caveats: VDJdb-based annotation leaned toward anti-spike CD8 responses and missed private and CD4 specificities.

Specimen: whole blood, collected at baseline. This chain uses TRBV12-5 with TRBJ2-3, with 7 bases aligning to TRBD1. The sequence derives from an adult who was a healthcare worker with PCR-confirmed SARS-CoV-2 infection or an uninfected control (not recorded which). Here the CDR3 reads CASGYRQGPQYF. CDR3 nucleotides: TGTGCTAGTGGTTACCGACAGGGACCGCAGTATTTT.